The clone carrying this T cell receptor (beta chain) came up a few times. Its antigen is not known. The record originates from a study of blood T cells in healthy people across ages. Study-wide background: T cells yielded about one barcoded beta molecule per two cells through template switching. Study outcomes and limitations: Long-lived and aged donors differed, with more naive CD4+ cells and higher diversity in the long-lived.

This CDR3 has 19 amino acids. J gave up 7 bases and V 5 bases, and 17 bases lay outside the gene matches. Together with a sample-barcoded 5' primer, a J-beta primer mix was included in a second PCR lasting about 6 to 11 cycles. Each CDR3 protein gets one entry after TCRdb re-called the 5' RACE reads with MiXCR. The data show about 900,000 distinct CDR3 sequences, around 49% seen once. Peripheral blood from each donor was collected in a volume of roughly 9.8 milliliters. RNA extraction gave at least 5.5 micrograms of total RNA per sample. The sequencing input was blood. The receptor's source is a man under 40 in good health. V and J are TRBV12-3 or TRBV12-4 and TRBJ1-6; 10 bases fit TRBD1. CDR3 region: CASSQLDGTGELLNSPLHF. The DNA of the CDR3 is TGTGCCAGCAGTCAACTTGACGGGACAGGGGAATTGTTAAATTCACCCCTCCACTTT.